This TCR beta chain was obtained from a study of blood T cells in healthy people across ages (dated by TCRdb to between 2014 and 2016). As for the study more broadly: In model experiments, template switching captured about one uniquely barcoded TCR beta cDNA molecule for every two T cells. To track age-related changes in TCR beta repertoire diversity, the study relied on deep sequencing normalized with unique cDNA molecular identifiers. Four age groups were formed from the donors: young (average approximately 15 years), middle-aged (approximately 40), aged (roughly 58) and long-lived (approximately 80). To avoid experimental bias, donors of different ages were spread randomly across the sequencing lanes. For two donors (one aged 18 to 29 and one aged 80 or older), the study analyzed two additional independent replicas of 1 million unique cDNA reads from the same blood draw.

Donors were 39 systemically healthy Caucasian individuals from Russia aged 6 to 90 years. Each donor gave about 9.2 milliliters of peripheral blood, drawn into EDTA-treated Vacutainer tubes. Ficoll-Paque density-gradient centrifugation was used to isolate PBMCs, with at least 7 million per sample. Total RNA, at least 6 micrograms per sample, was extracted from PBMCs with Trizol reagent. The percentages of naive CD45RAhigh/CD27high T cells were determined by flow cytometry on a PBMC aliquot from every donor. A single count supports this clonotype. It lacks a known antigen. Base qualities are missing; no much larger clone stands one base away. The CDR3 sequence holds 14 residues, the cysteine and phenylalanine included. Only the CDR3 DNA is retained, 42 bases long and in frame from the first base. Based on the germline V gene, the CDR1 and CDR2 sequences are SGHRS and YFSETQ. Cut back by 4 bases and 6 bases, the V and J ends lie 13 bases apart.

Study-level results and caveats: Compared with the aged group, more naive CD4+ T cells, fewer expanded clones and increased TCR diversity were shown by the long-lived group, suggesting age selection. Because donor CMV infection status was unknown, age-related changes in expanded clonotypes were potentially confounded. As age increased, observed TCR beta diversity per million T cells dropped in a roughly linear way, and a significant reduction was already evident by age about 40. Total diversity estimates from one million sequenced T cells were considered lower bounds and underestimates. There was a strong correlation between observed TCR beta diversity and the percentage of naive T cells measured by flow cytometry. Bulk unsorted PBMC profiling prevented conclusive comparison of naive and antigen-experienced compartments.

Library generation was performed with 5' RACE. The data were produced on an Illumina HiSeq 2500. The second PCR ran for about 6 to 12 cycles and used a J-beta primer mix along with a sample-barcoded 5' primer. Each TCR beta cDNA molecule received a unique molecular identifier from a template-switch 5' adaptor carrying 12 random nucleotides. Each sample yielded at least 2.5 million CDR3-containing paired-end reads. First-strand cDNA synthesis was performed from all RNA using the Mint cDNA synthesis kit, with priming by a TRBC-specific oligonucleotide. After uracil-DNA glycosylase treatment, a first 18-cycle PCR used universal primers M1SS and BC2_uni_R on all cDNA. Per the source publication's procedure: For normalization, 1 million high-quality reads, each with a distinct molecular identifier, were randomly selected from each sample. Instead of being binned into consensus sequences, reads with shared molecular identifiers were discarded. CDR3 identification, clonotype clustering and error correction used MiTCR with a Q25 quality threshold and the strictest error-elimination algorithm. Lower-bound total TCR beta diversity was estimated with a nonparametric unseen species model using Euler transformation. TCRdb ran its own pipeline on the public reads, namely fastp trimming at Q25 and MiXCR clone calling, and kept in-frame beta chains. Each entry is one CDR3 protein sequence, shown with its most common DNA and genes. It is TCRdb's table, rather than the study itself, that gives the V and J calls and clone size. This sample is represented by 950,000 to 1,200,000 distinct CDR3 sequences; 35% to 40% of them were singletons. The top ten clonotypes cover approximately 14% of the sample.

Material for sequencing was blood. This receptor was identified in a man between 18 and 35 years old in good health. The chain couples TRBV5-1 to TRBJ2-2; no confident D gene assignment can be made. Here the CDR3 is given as CASSGSPGAGELFF. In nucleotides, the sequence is TGCGCCAGCAGCGGAAGTCCGGGCGCCGGGGAGCTGTTTTTT.